This entry lists 25 T cell receptor beta chains sequenced from one sample in a study of blood T cells in healthy people across ages. Through a sample-barcoded 5' primer and a J-beta primer mix, a second PCR was run for roughly 7 to 12 cycles. TCRdb re-called the 5' RACE reads with MiXCR, one entry per CDR3 protein. This table has 850,000 to 1,300,000 distinct CDR3 sequences, more than 40% appearing once. Sequencing input: blood. Every receptor here comes from a woman aged 55-69 years in good health.

J is TRBJ2-5 and V is TRBV12-3 or TRBV12-4; D remains ambiguous. Trimming pared 4 bases from V and 5 bases from J, leaving 11 bases between. The CDR3 consists of 13 residues. The CDR3 sequence: CASSSRPKETQYF. For the CDR3, the DNA is TGTGCCAGCAGTTCGCGACCGAAGGAGACCCAGTACTTC.

This clonotype was found a few times. The chain joins TRBV29-1 to TRBJ2-3; 9 nucleotides line up with TRBD2. This CDR3 is 15 amino acids long. Trimming cost V 4 bases and J 4 bases; bases outside gene matches: 9. Per the germline V gene, CDR1 is SQVTM and CDR2 is ANQGSEA. Written as DNA, the CDR3 is TGCAGCGTTGTCCTAGCGGGGAGGGTCCCAGATACGCAGTATTTT. It translates to CSVVLAGRVPDTQYF.

The CDR3 loop reads CASSRAPGTEAFF. CDR3 sequence (DNA): TGTGCCAGCAGTAGGGCCCCAGGCACTGAAGCTTTCTTT. The V gene is TRBV12-3 or TRBV12-4, the J gene TRBJ1-1; no firm D call. The CDR3 has 13 residues. With 5 bases removed from V and 4 bases from J, the gap between germline ends came to 11 bases.

The rearrangement links TRBV28 to TRBJ2-3; 12 nucleotides line up with TRBD2. With 6 bases clipped from V and 4 bases from J, the junction kept 8 bases outside the gene matches. CDR1 is MDHEN, CDR2 SYDVKM, per germline. The CDR3 totals 16 residues. The CDR3 here is CASSTRLAGVSDTQYF. CDR3 DNA: TGTGCCAGCAGCACGAGACTAGCGGGAGTGTCAGATACGCAGTATTTT.

This chain uses TRBV2 with TRBJ2-1, with a possible D match to TRBD2 (6 bases). Germline CDR1 is SNHLY and CDR2 is FYNNEI. Trimming removed 10 bases at V and 3 bases at J, with 16 bases between. The CDR3 sequence is 14 residues long. The CDR3 loop is CATMRDRHYNEQFF. Here the CDR3 DNA reads TGTGCCACGATGCGGGACCGGCACTACAATGAGCAGTTCTTC. The entire variable domain, with the rest obtained from reference TRBV2 and TRBJ2-1, is as follows: EPEVTQTPSHQVTQMGQEVILRCVPISNHLYFYWYRQILGQKVEFLVSFYNNEISEKSEIFDDQFSVERPDGSNFTLKIRSTKLEDSAMYFCATMRDRHYNEQFFGPGTRLTVL.

This clonotype showed up just a few times. The rearrangement uses TRBV7-9 and TRBJ2-7, with D possibly matching TRBD1 (5 bases). V lost 1 base and J 3 bases, leaving 13 bases between the germline ends. The CDR3 is 15 amino acids. The germline CDR1 and CDR2 sequences are SEHNR and FQNEAQ (reference sequence). The CDR3 nucleotides are TGTGCCAGCAGCTTAGGATCAAGGGGCCTCTACGAGCAGTACTTC. This encodes CASSLGSRGLYEQYF.

This clonotype has just a few counts. V is TRBV20-1 and J is TRBJ2-3; no reliable D call. This CDR3 is 15 amino acids long. Deletions cut 4 bases from V and 2 bases from J, with 16 bases between. Germline V lookup: CDR1 DFQATT, CDR2 SNEGSKA (reference sequence). In DNA form, the CDR3 reads TGCAGTGCTAACCCCGAGAGTGGATACACAGATACGCAGTATTTT. Its protein product is CSANPESGYTDTQYF.

This clonotype was recorded a few times. The chain employs TRBV11-3 and TRBJ2-5; 14 positions agree with TRBD2. Germline V gene lookup returns CDR1 SGHNT and CDR2 YENEEA. This CDR3 is 17 amino acids long. Trimming at V came to 4 bases and at J to 5 bases, leaving 9 bases not matched to a gene. The CDR3 nucleotides read TGTGCCAGCAGCTCCGGGACTAGCGGGAGAGGGGAGGAGACCCAGTACTTC. Translating gives CASSSGTSGRGEETQYF.

In nucleotides, the CDR3 is TGTGCCAGCAGCCGGCGACCGGGACTCGGGGCCCGAGAGACCCAGTACTTC. It translates to CASSRRPGLGARETQYF. The chain links TRBV7-6 to TRBJ2-5, with D tentatively TRBD2 (6 bases). In germline, CDR1 is SGHVS, CDR2 FNYEAQ. The CDR3 totals 17 residues. The V end was cut by 5 bases, the J end by 4 bases, with 23 bases between.

As regards this clonotype: A much larger clone lies a single base off, so this may be a read error. CDR3 DNA: TGTGCCAGCAGTGGGGGACAGGGGGCGGTCCCCGAGCAGTACTTC. Translation gives CASSGGQGAVPEQYF. The chain is built from TRBV12-3 or TRBV12-4 and TRBJ2-5; 12 bases line up with TRBD1. The tail of the sequence fits TRBJ2-7 better, so the J call may be wrong. The CDR3 is 15 amino acids.

The chain joins TRBV6-1 to TRBJ1-4; D possibly corresponds to TRBD1 (5 bases). Germline V lookup: CDR1 MNHNS, CDR2 SASEGT. The CDR3 spans 15 residues. The V and J ends lost 4 bases and 11 bases respectively, with 20 bases between them. CDR3 sequence (DNA): TGTGCCAGCAGTGTTGTTTCCGGGACGTTGCAGAAACTGTTTTTT. This codes for CASSVVSGTLQKLFF.

This clonotype has only a few counts. The gene calls are TRBV11-2 and TRBJ2-1; D might be TRBD2 (6 bases). The CDR3 loop spans 15 amino acids. CDR1 is SGHAT, CDR2 FQNNGV, per germline. V was trimmed by 1 base and J by 10 bases, leaving 17 bases between them. In DNA, the CDR3 is TGTGCCAGCAGCTTAGCGGGAGTGGTCTCAGGGGAGCAGTTCTTC. This codes for CASSLAGVVSGEQFF.

The chain carries TRBV7-8 and TRBJ2-3; 7 bases are shared with TRBD1. Looked up from germline, CDR1 is SGHVS and CDR2 is FQNEAQ. V shed 5 bases and J 1 base; nucleotides not matched to a gene: 12. CDR3 size: 17 residues. The CDR3 loop reads CASSPGVGTGGTDTQYF. The CDR3 nucleotides read TGTGCCAGCAGCCCAGGGGTGGGAACAGGGGGCACAGATACGCAGTATTTT.

The chain is built from TRBV5-1 and TRBJ1-6, with D uncertain. Germline-derived CDR1 and CDR2 are SGHRS and YFSETQ. Trimming took 7 bases from V and 7 from J, leaving 12 bases between them. The CDR3 extends over 13 amino acids. The CDR3 loop reads CASCMLVNSPLHF. The CDR3 region has the DNA TGCGCCAGCTGCATGCTGGTCAATTCACCCCTCCACTTT.

The gene calls are TRBV6-5 and TRBJ2-1, with D maybe TRBD1 (5 bases). CDR1 is MNHEY, CDR2 SVGAGI, per germline. Trimming took off 0 bases at V and 4 bases at J, with 13 bases between the two ends. CDR3 size: 16 residues. CDR3 nucleotide sequence: TGTGCCAGCAGTTACTCTTTCAAGCCAGGGTACAATGAGCAGTTCTTC. Encoded protein: CASSYSFKPGYNEQFF.

The J gene is TRBJ2-5, the V gene TRBV4-1; a possible D gene is TRBD2 (6 bases). This CDR3 spans 15 amino acids. The germline CDR1 and CDR2 sequences are MGHRA and YSYEKL. V lost 1 base and J lost 11, with 20 bases in between. CDR3: CASSQVPDLPGEQYF. The CDR3 DNA reads TGCGCCAGCAGCCAAGTCCCGGACCTCCCGGGGGAGCAGTACTTC.

The chain links TRBV7-2 to TRBJ1-5; no clear D. CDR3 length: 13 amino acids. V lost 5 bases and J lost 6, with 11 bases in between. The germline gives CDR1 SGHTA, CDR2 FQGNSA. The CDR3 nucleotides are TGTGCCAGCAGCGTACAAGGGAGTCAGCCCCAGCATTTT. Protein sequence: CASSVQGSQPQHF.

The chain recombines TRBV19 with TRBJ2-7; 9 nucleotides agree with TRBD1. The V gene end was trimmed by 10 bases and the J gene end by 5 bases; junction bases not matched to a gene: 9. The CDR3 sequence is 13 residues long. The V gene's germline CDR1 is LNHDA and CDR2 SQIVND (reference sequence). Written as DNA, the CDR3 is TGTGCCACCCGAAACTGGGACAGGGACGAGCAGTACGTC. Translation: CATRNWDRDEQYV.

The rearrangement uses TRBV3-1 and TRBJ2-3, with unresolved D. CDR1 is LGHDT, CDR2 YNNKEL, per germline (reference sequence). V dropped 3 bases and J dropped 0 bases, with 7 bases sitting between them. The CDR3 consists of 14 residues. The CDR3 region is CASSQNPSTDTQYF. The DNA for the CDR3 is TGTGCCAGCAGCCAGAACCCGAGCACAGATACGCAGTATTTT.

The chain couples TRBV6-6 to TRBJ1-5; D gene unclear. The length of the CDR3 is 15 residues. Germline assignment: CDR1 MNHNY and CDR2 SVGAGI (reference sequence). The V end lost 2 bases, the J end lost 6 bases, and 14 bases lay between the germline ends. The CDR3 loop reads CASSYGPLRSQPQHF. CDR3 DNA: TGTGCCAGCAGTTACGGTCCCTTAAGGAGTCAGCCCCAGCATTTT.

This chain uses TRBV11-2 with TRBJ2-1; D is perhaps TRBD1 (5 bases). The CDR3 sequence is 16 residues long. Trimming removed 0 bases at V and 0 bases at J, with 9 bases between. Germline loops: CDR1 SGHAT, CDR2 FQNNGV. CDR3 sequence: CASSLDMQGSYNEQFF. As DNA, the CDR3 is TGTGCCAGCAGCTTAGATATGCAGGGCTCCTACAATGAGCAGTTCTTC.

This sequence joins TRBV5-4 and TRBJ2-2; a possible D gene is TRBD1 (5 bases). This CDR3 is 15 amino acids long. V lost 5 bases and J lost 0, with 11 bases in between. Germline V gene lookup returns CDR1 SGHNT and CDR2 YYREEE (reference sequence). This CDR3 reads CASSRGPTNTGELFF. The DNA of the CDR3 is TGTGCCAGCAGTAGGGGTCCAACGAACACCGGGGAGCTGTTTTTT.

The chain links TRBV12-3 or TRBV12-4 to TRBJ2-5, with TRBD2 as a possible D gene (6 bases). There are 15 residues in the CDR3. With 4 bases removed from V and 5 bases from J, the gap between germline ends came to 17 bases. CDR3 in amino acids: CASSSGGRAWETQYF. CDR3 sequence (DNA): TGTGCCAGCAGTTCCGGGGGACGGGCGTGGGAGACCCAGTACTTC.

Only a few counts were recorded for this clonotype. The rearrangement joins TRBV3-1 to TRBJ2-5; D possibly corresponds to TRBD2 (5 bases). In germline, CDR1 is LGHDT, CDR2 YNNKEL (reference sequence). The CDR3 totals 13 residues. Trimming took 0 bases from V and 8 from J, leaving 10 bases between them. CDR3 in DNA: TGTGCCAGCAGCCAAGAGAGGGCGGTTACCCAGTACTTC. Its protein product is CASSQERAVTQYF.

The sample holds a few counts of this clonotype. The chain joins TRBV7-9 to TRBJ2-1, with 7 nucleotides matching TRBD2. Germline lookup yields CDR1 SEHNR and CDR2 FQNEAQ (reference sequence). Germline trimming cut 4 bases from V and 7 bases from J; bases unmatched to any gene: 10. The CDR3 spans 15 residues. CDR3 region: CASSSGTSALNEQFF. The CDR3 DNA is TGTGCCAGCAGCTCCGGCACTAGCGCCCTTAATGAGCAGTTCTTC.